The T cell receptor beta chain under discussion was sequenced for a study of CD8+CD57+ T cells in acquired aplastic anemia. Study-level points and caveats: Controls and patients did not differ significantly in CD8+ Simpson's diversity.

Individuals selected for sequencing had exhibited CD8+CD57+ cell expansion on flow cytometry. By the time of blood sampling, patients had still received no therapy. For CDR3 and TCR beta VDJ profiling, genomic DNA was the template used. TCRdb called the reads again in MiXCR, with one record for every CDR3 protein. This sample has 170,000 or so distinct CDR3 sequences, with 45% to 50% found just once. This clonotype was detected once. As yet, its antigen is unknown. Sequenced material: sorted CD4+, CD8+, or CD8+CD57+ T cells (not recorded which) from PBMCs. The sequence was collected from a human donor with aplastic anemia.

Here the CDR3 DNA reads TGTGCCACCAGCAGGTCCCTCAATTTGAACACTGAAGCTTTCTTT. Its translation is CATSRSLNLNTEAFF. This sequence joins TRBV15 and TRBJ1-1; no reliable D call. This CDR3 is built from 15 residues. From germline, CDR1 is LNHNV and CDR2 YYDKDF (reference sequence). Trimming took off 3 bases at V and 0 bases at J, with 11 bases between the two ends.